The entry below describes one T cell receptor (beta chain). The antigen this receptor binds is unknown. It has no much larger one-base neighbor in the sample; base qualities were not kept. Deep-resolution immunoSEQ TCR-beta sequencing was performed on DNA from uncultured naive and memory CD4+ T cells. The authors' pipeline ran thus. During preprocessing, nonproductive sequences were discarded, as were any CDR3s that did not begin with C, did not end with F or W, or were shorter than 7 amino acids. Cultured and uncultured naive and memory CD4+ repertoires were searched for previously identified spike- and CEF-reactive CDR3s. CDR3 homology was measured as pairwise Levenshtein distance, computed with the stringdist R package after trimming three terminal residues from each end. The source is immuneACCESS, and TCRdb retained only in-frame sequences with V and J called. Part of the clones is not carried over; for the studies checked, unresolved V genes explain less than half of this, and the remainder is unexplained. Clonal size and the V and J genes are those of that table, whereas D and trimming came from the DNA. The sample has around 54,000 clones on record, about 90% of them singletons. The leading ten clones occupy approximately 0.4% of the sample.

Looking up the germline V gene yields CDR1 SNHLY and CDR2 FYNNEI. The V and J ends are trimmed by 4 bases and 1 base, leaving 17 bases between them. The CDR3 runs 16 residues from the cysteine to the phenylalanine. Solely the CDR3 DNA is kept, with 48 bases framed from the first base. This entry is derived from a study of CD4 T cells in relation to SARS-CoV-2 and coronaviruses (dated by TCRdb to about 2021). Broadly, across the study: Across all 12 patients in the convalescent cohort, the median age was 38.5 years, with a range of about 20 to 80 years. Of the 12 convalescent patients, 8 were male and 4 were female, and two of the subjects were Hispanic. The Adaptive Biotechnologies TCR-sequencing kit was used to sequence samples from a few pre-COVID donors and the naive versus memory experiments, while other data came from Illumina-based sequencing. At the level of individual TCR clonotypes, the study measured memory CD4+ T cell crossreactivity between SARS-CoV-2 spike protein and common cold coronavirus spike proteins. Using patient-derived lymphoblastoid cell lines, the shared crossreactive spike epitopes were mapped to their HLA restriction. Expansion assays from other donors in the study were sequenced with a different, Illumina-based TCR-beta assay.

Findings and caveats that apply to the study as a whole: Pre-pandemic and post-infection samples were not both contributed by any donor, so tracing of the source of pre-existing responses was limited. Since the crossreactivity analysis centred on spike protein, crossreactivity against other viral proteins was not assessed. Small numbers of patients and of tested TCRs limited the study. Sequencing of naive versus memory cells indicated that the assay detects memory recall responses, not primary responses primed during culture. Memory CD4+ clonotypes crossrecognizing SARS-CoV-2 and at least one common cold coronavirus spike were found in 60% to 75% of donors. Crossreactive clones showed significantly weaker SARS-CoV-2-driven expansion than monoreactive clones, consistent with antigenic imprinting.

Naive and memory CD4+ T cells were separated from cryopreserved PBMCs by first enriching for CD4 and then performing EasySep naive CD4+ T cell enrichment. Ficoll-Paque PLUS gradient centrifugation was used to isolate PBMCs from leukapheresis product or whole blood. PBMCs were either cryopreserved at -140 degrees C or used fresh in the expansion assay. The QIAamp Micro DNA Kit was used to extract genomic DNA from the CD4+ T cells. Recombination joined TRBV2 with TRBJ2-7; TRBD2 is perhaps the D gene, given 5 matching bases. The sequenced material came from naive CD4+ T cells from PBMCs. This specimen's cell subset or site label, interpreted: naive CD4+ T cells isolated by negative enrichment. This TCR came from an adult with COVID-19. The DNA sequence follows: TGTGCCAGCAGTGGGGGAGAGGGCTTTATGTCCTACGAGCAGTACTTC. It specifies CASSGGEGFMSYEQYF.